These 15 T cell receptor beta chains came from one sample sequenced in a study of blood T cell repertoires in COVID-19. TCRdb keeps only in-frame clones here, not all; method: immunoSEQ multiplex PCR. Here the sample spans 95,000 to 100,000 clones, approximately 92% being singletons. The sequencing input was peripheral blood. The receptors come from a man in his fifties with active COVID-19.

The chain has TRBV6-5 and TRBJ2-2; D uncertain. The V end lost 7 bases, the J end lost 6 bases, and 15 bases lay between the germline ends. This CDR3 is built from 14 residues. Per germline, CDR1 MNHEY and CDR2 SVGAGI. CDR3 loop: CASTETQAPGELFF. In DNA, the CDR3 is TGTGCCAGCACCGAGACCCAGGCTCCCGGGGAGCTGTTTTTT.

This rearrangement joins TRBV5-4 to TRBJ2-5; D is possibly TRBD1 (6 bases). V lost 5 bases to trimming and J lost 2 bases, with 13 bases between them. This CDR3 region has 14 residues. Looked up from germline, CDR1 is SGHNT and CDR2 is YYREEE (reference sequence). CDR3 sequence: CASSPGAGQETQYF. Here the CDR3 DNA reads TGTGCCAGCAGTCCAGGGGCAGGACAAGAGACCCAGTACTTC.

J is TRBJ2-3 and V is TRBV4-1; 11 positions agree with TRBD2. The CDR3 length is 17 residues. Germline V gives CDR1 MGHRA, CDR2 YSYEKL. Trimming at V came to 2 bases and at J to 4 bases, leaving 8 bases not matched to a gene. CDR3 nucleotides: TGCGCCAGCAGCCAACCAACTAGCGGGAGAAAGTCAGATACGCAGTATTTT. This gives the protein CASSQPTSGRKSDTQYF.

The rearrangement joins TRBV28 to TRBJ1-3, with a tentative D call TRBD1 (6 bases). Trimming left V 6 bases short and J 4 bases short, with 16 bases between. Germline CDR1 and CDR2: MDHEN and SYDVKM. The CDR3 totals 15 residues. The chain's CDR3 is CASSNTGQWGNTIYF. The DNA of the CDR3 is TGTGCCAGCAGCAACACCGGACAGTGGGGAAACACCATATATTTT. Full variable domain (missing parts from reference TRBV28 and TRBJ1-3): DVKVTQSSRYLVKRTGEKVFLECVQDMDHENMFWYRQDPGLGLRLIYFSYDVKMKEKGDIPEGYSVSREKKERFSLILESASTNQTSMYLCASSNTGQWGNTIYFGEGSWLTVV.

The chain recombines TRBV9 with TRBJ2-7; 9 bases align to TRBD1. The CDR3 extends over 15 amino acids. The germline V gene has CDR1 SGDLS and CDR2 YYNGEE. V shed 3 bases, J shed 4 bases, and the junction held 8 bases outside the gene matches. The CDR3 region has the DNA TGTGCCAGCAGCGAGGGACAGGGAATCTGGTACGAGCAGTACTTC. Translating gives CASSEGQGIWYEQYF.

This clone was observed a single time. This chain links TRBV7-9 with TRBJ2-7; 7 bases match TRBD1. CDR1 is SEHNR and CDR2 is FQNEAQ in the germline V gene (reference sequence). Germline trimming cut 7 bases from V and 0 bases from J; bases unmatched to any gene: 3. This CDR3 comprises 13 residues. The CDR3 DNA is TGTGCCAGCACGAGGGACAGCTCCTACGAGCAGTACTTC. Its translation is CASTRDSSYEQYF.

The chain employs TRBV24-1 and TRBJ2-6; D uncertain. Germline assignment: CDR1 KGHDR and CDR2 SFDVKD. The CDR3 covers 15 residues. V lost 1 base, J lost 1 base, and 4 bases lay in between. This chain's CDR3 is CATSDFYSGANVLTF. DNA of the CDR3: TGTGCCACCAGTGATTTTTATTCTGGGGCCAACGTCCTGACTTTC.

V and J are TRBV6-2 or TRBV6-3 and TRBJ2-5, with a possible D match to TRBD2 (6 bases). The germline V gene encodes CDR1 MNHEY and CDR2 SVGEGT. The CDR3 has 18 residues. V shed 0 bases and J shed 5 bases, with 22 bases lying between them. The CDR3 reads CASSYSRGLAIRGETQYF. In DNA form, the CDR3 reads TGTGCCAGCAGTTACTCGAGAGGGCTAGCGATCAGAGGGGAGACCCAGTACTTC.

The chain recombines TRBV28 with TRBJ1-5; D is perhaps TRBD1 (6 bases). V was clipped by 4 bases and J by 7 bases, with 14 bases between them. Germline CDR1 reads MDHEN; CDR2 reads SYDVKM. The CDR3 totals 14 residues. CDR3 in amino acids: CASSSTQGRQPQHF. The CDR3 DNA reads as TGTGCCAGCAGTTCTACACAGGGACGGCAGCCCCAGCATTTT.

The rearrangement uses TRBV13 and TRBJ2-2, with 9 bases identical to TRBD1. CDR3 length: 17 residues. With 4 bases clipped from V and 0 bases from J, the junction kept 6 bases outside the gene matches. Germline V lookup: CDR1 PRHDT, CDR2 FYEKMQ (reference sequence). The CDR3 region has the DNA TGTGCCAGCAGCTCCCGACAGGGGGGTTCGAACACCGGGGAGCTGTTTTTT. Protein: CASSSRQGGSNTGELFF.

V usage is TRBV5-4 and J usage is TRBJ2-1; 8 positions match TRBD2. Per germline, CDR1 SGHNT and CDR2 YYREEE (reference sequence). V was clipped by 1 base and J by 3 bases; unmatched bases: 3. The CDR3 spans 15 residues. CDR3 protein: CASSLSSGGYNEQFF. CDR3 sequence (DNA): TGTGCCAGCAGCTTGTCCAGCGGGGGCTACAATGAGCAGTTCTTC. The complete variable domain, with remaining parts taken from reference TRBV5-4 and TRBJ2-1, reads ETGVTQSPTHLIKTRGQQVTLRCSSQSGHNTVSWYQQALGQGPQFIFQYYREEENGRGNFPPRFSGLQFPNYSSELNVNALELDDSALYLCASSLSSGGYNEQFFGPGTRLTVL.

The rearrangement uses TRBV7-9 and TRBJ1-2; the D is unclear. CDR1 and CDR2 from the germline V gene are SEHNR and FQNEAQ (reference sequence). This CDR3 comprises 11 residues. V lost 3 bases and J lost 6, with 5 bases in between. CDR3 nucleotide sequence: TGTGCCAGCAGCTTCAGTCATGGCTACACCTTC. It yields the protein CASSFSHGYTF.

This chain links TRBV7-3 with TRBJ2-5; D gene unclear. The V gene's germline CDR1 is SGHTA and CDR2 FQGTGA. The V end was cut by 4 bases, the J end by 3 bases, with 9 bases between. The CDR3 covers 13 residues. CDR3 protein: CASSSISEETQYF. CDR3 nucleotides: TGTGCCAGCAGCTCTATTAGTGAAGAGACCCAGTACTTC.

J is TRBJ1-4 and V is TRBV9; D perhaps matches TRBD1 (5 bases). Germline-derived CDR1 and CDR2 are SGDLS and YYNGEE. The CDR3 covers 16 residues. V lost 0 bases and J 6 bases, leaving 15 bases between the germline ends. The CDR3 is CASSVGGRGVDEKLFF. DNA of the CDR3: TGTGCCAGCAGCGTAGGAGGCCGGGGGGTAGATGAAAAACTGTTTTTT.

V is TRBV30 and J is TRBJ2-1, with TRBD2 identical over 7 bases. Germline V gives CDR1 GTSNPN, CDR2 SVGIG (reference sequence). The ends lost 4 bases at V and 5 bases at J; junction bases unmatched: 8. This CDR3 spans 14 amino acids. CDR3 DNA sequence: TGTGCCTGGACCTTAGCGGGTGCGGACAATGAGCAGTTCTTC. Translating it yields CAWTLAGADNEQFF.